What follows are 20 T cell receptor beta chains derived from one specimen sequenced in a study of OX40 agonist ivuxolimab in advanced cancers. TCRdb keeps only in-frame clones here, not all; method: immunoSEQ multiplex PCR. The sample has about 80,000 clones, 70% to 90% seen once. The input for sequencing was CD4+ or CD8+ T cells sorted from blood, taken in a trial of the OX40 agonist ivuxolimab. The receptors here all came from an adult with an advanced solid tumor such as melanoma, head and neck, liver or kidney cancer.

This chain connects TRBV27 to TRBJ1-1, with a weak D call TRBD1 (5 bases). The length of the CDR3 is 14 residues. The germline gives CDR1 MNHEY, CDR2 SMNVEV (reference sequence). With 5 bases removed from V and 6 bases from J, the gap between germline ends came to 16 bases. In DNA form, the CDR3 reads TGTGCCAGCAGTCCCCAGGGTGTTGTCGCTGAAGCTTTCTTT. Encoded protein: CASSPQGVVAEAFF.

The chain links TRBV6-1 to TRBJ1-3, with TRBD1 matching over 7 bases. The CDR3 totals 15 residues. V lost 5 bases and J lost 2; bases outside the gene matches: 6. CDR1 and CDR2 from the germline V gene are MNHNS and SASEGT. The CDR3 DNA is TGTGCCAGCAGTAAGACAGGGTCGGCTGGAAACACCATATATTTT. Encoded protein: CASSKTGSAGNTIYF.

CDR3 DNA: TGTGCCAGCAGTGAGGAGGGCGCCACCGCAGATACGCAGTATTTT. Residues: CASSEEGATADTQYF. This chain connects TRBV25-1 to TRBJ2-3, with TRBD2 as a possible D gene (6 bases). Germline assignment: CDR1 MGHDK and CDR2 SYGVNS. V was clipped by 3 bases and J by 4 bases, with 14 bases between them. The CDR3 contains 15 residues.

This sequence joins TRBV7-2 and TRBJ1-1, with D perhaps matching TRBD1 (6 bases). CDR3 length: 13 amino acids. CDR1 is SGHTA, CDR2 FQGNSA, per germline. The V end was cut by 6 bases, the J end by 1 base, with 9 bases between. The CDR3 spells CASSIQGNTEAFF. CDR3 bases: TGTGCCAGCAGTATACAGGGGAACACTGAAGCTTTCTTT.

The chain has TRBV4-1 and TRBJ2-1, with TRBD2 matching 7 bases. This CDR3 region has 16 residues. Per germline, CDR1 MGHRA and CDR2 YSYEKL. The V gene end was trimmed by 0 bases and the J gene end by 4 bases; junction bases not matched to a gene: 6. The CDR3 nucleotides read TGCGCCAGCAGCCAAGATCTTGCGGGAGTGTACAATGAGCAGTTCTTC. It specifies CASSQDLAGVYNEQFF.

This clone has a handful of counts. The chain carries TRBV6-5 and TRBJ1-2; 8 bases match TRBD1. J was trimmed by 3 bases and V by 5 bases; bases with no gene match: 5. This CDR3 contains 14 residues. CDR1 is MNHEY, CDR2 SVGAGI, per germline. CDR3 coding DNA: TGTGCCAGCAGTCTCCTGACAGGGGACTATGGCTACACCTTC. It codes for CASSLLTGDYGYTF.

This clone occurred once. The rearrangement uses TRBV7-2 and TRBJ1-2; no clear D. This CDR3 region has 14 residues. V was pared by 1 base and J by 4 bases, with 10 bases between. CDR1 is SGHTA and CDR2 is FQGNSA in the germline V gene. CDR3 nucleotides: TGTGCCAGCAGCTTAGGCCCAGGTGGCTATGGCTACACCTTC. This encodes CASSLGPGGYGYTF.

This rearrangement joins TRBV2 to TRBJ1-2; perhaps TRBD1 as D (6 bases). The CDR3 spans 14 residues. Germline CDR1 is SNHLY and CDR2 is FYNNEI. Trimming pared 6 bases from V and 5 bases from J, leaving 16 bases between. Here the CDR3 reads CASRLTGPGYGYTF. CDR3 nucleotide sequence: TGTGCCAGCAGGTTGACAGGACCAGGGTATGGCTACACCTTC.

The chain couples TRBV7-3 to TRBJ2-1; D unclear. The CDR3 length is 12 residues. The germline gives CDR1 SGHTA, CDR2 FQGTGA. The ends were cut back, 4 bases at V and 8 bases at J, with 9 bases in the middle. The DNA of the CDR3 is TGTGCCAGCAGCTCGGGCGTGGATGAGCAGTTCTTC. Amino acids: CASSSGVDEQFF.

The rearrangement links TRBV5-1 to TRBJ1-1; 9 bases line up with TRBD1. CDR3 size: 16 residues. Germline lookup yields CDR1 SGHRS and CDR2 YFSETQ. V was clipped by 4 bases and J by 4 bases; unmatched bases: 11. CDR3 protein: CASSPIGTGKGTEAFF. CDR3 nucleotides: TGCGCCAGCAGCCCAATCGGGACAGGGAAGGGCACTGAAGCTTTCTTT.

This rearrangement joins TRBV5-1 to TRBJ2-1; D gene ambiguous. Germline assignment: CDR1 SGHRS and CDR2 YFSETQ. V lost 6 bases, J lost 5 bases, and 15 bases lay in between. This CDR3 has 14 amino acids. This CDR3 reads CASKRQLKDNEQFF. The CDR3 DNA reads as TGCGCCAGCAAAAGGCAGTTAAAGGACAATGAGCAGTTCTTC.

This clone was detected only once. The chain couples TRBV7-2 to TRBJ2-4; D gene uncertain. Germline CDR1 and CDR2: SGHTA and FQGNSA. The germline V and J ends were trimmed by 1 base and 0 bases, with 10 bases remaining between them. The CDR3 extends over 16 amino acids. This CDR3 reads CASSLGDGLAKNIQYF. The CDR3 coding sequence is TGTGCCAGCAGCTTAGGAGACGGCTTAGCCAAAAACATTCAGTACTTC.

The V and J genes are TRBV7-9 and TRBJ1-1; no reliable D call. The germline CDR1 and CDR2 sequences are SEHNR and FQNEAQ (reference sequence). Trimming took off 3 bases at V and 0 bases at J, with 8 bases between the two ends. The CDR3 totals 14 residues. The CDR3 bases are TGTGCCAGCAGCTTTCACGGCATGAACACTGAAGCTTTCTTT. Protein sequence: CASSFHGMNTEAFF.

This rearrangement joins TRBV30 to TRBJ1-1; no clear D. The CDR3 sequence is 14 residues long. Germline CDR1 reads GTSNPN; CDR2 reads SVGIG (reference sequence). The ends were cut back, 0 bases at V and 4 bases at J, with 12 bases in the middle. The CDR3: CAWSVGPMTTEAFF. For the CDR3, the DNA is TGTGCCTGGAGTGTAGGGCCTATGACCACTGAAGCTTTCTTT.

This chain connects TRBV27 to TRBJ2-2, with TRBD1 as a possible D gene (6 bases). This CDR3 is 16 amino acids long. V lost 6 bases and J 6 bases, leaving 20 bases between the germline ends. Germline assignment: CDR1 MNHEY and CDR2 SMNVEV (reference sequence). The CDR3 loop reads CASSATGSVWAGELFF. DNA of the CDR3: TGTGCCAGCAGCGCCACAGGGTCCGTGTGGGCCGGGGAGCTGTTTTTT.

This chain joins TRBV9 and TRBJ1-1; possibly TRBD1 for D (5 bases). Germline V CDR1 and CDR2: SGDLS, YYNGEE. The CDR3 loop spans 15 amino acids. Trimming took 4 bases from V and 1 from J, leaving 14 bases between them. CDR3 bases: TGTGCCAGCAGCTCAATAAGGGACGGGAACACTGAAGCTTTCTTT. This codes for CASSSIRDGNTEAFF.

CDR3 region: CAISEWGNTEAFF. The DNA for the CDR3 is TGTGCCATCAGTGAATGGGGGAACACTGAAGCTTTCTTT. The chain uses TRBV10-3 and TRBJ1-1; D not certain. CDR1 and CDR2 from the germline V gene are ENHRY and SYGVKD. Trimming stripped 3 bases from V and 1 base from J, with 6 bases between. CDR3 size: 13 residues.

This chain connects TRBV18 to TRBJ2-7; 7 positions match TRBD1. V dropped 6 bases and J dropped 6; count of bases not matched to a gene: 5. Germline V lookup: CDR1 KGHSH, CDR2 LQKENI. The CDR3 length is 12 residues. CDR3 residues: CASSARGSEQYF. The CDR3 DNA reads as TGTGCCAGCTCGGCCAGGGGGAGCGAGCAGTACTTC.

This clone was seen a handful of times. V and J are TRBV10-3 and TRBJ1-2; perhaps TRBD1 as D (5 bases). Germline CDR1 ENHRY, CDR2 SYGVKD. The CDR3 runs 12 residues. With 2 bases removed from V and 4 bases from J, the gap between germline ends came to 5 bases. The CDR3: CAISEGGYGYTF. CDR3 DNA: TGTGCCATCAGTGAGGGGGGCTATGGCTACACCTTC.

This rearrangement joins TRBV28 to TRBJ2-3, with no clear D. CDR3 length: 13 amino acids. Looked up from germline, CDR1 is MDHEN and CDR2 is SYDVKM. Trimming stripped 6 bases from V and 2 bases from J, with 9 bases between. The CDR3 reads CASRFGLTDTQYF. For the CDR3, the DNA is TGTGCCAGCAGATTTGGGCTCACAGATACGCAGTATTTT.